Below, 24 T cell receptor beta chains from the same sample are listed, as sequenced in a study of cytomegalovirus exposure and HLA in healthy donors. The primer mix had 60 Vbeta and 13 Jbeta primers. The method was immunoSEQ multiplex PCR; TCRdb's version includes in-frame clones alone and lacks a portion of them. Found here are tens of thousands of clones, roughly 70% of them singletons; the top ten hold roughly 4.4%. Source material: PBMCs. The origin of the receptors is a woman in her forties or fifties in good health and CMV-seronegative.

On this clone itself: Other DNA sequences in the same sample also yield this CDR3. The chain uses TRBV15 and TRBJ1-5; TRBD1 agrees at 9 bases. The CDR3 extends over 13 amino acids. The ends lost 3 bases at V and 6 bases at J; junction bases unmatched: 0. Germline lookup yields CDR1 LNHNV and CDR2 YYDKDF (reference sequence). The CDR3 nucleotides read TGTGCCACCAGCAGGGACAGGGGTCAGCCCCAGCATTTT. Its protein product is CATSRDRGQPQHF.

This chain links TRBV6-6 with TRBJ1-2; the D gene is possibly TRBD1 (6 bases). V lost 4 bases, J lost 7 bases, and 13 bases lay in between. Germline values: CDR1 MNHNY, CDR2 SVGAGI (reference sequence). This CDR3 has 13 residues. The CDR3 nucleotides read TGTGCCAGCAGTTCTGACAGGACTGGTGGCTACACCTTC. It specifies CASSSDRTGGYTF.

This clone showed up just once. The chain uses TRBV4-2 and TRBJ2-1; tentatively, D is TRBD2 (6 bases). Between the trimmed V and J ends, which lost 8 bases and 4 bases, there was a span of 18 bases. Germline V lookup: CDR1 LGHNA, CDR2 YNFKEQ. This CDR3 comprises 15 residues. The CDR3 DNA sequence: TGTGCCAGCCAAATCGGGACTCTGGATTACAATGAGCAGTTCTTC. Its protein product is CASQIGTLDYNEQFF.

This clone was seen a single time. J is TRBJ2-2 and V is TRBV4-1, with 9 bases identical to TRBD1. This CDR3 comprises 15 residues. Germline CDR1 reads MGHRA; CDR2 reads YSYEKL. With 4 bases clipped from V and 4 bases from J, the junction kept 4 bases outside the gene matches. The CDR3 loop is CASSPGQGVTGELFF. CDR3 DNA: TGCGCCAGCAGCCCGGGACAGGGAGTCACCGGGGAGCTGTTTTTT.

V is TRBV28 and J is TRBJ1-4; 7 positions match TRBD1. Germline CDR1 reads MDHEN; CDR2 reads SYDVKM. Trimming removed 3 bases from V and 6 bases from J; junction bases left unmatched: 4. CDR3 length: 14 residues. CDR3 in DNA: TGTGCCAGCAGTTTCCCCGGGACAGATGAAAAACTGTTTTTT. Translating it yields CASSFPGTDEKLFF.

In DNA form, the CDR3 reads TGTGCCAGCAGCCCCGAGCGGGGAACTGAAGCTTTCTTT. Protein: CASSPERGTEAFF. This rearrangement joins TRBV27 to TRBJ1-1; D is ambiguous. The CDR3 has 13 amino acids. In germline, CDR1 is MNHEY, CDR2 SMNVEV (reference sequence). Trimming pared 6 bases from V and 5 bases from J, leaving 13 bases between.

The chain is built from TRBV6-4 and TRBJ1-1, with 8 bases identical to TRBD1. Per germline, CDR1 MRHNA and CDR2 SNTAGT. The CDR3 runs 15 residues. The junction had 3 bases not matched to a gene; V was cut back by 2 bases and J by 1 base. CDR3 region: CASSDPDRGNTEAFF. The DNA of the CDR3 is TGTGCCAGCAGTGACCCCGACAGGGGGAACACTGAAGCTTTCTTT.

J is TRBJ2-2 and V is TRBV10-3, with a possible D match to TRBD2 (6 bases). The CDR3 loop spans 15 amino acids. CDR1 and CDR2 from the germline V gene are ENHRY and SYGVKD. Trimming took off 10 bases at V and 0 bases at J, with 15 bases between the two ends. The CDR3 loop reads CATTGGRTNTGELFF. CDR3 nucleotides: TGTGCCACCACAGGAGGGCGGACGAACACCGGGGAGCTGTTTTTT.

CDR3 protein: CASSWGLDYEQYF. The CDR3 nucleotides read TGTGCCAGCAGTTGGGGACTAGACTACGAGCAGTACTTC. V is TRBV27 and J is TRBJ2-7, with 8 bases that match TRBD2. V was clipped by 4 bases and J by 3 bases; unmatched bases: 2. From germline, CDR1 is MNHEY and CDR2 SMNVEV (reference sequence). The CDR3 is made up of 13 amino acids.

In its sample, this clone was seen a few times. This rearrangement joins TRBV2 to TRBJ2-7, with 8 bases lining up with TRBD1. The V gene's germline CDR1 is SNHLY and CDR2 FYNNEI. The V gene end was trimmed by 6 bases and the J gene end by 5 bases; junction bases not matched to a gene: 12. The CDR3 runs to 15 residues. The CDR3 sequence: CASRGEGQGENEQYF. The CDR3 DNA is TGTGCCAGCAGAGGGGAAGGACAGGGCGAAAACGAGCAGTACTTC.

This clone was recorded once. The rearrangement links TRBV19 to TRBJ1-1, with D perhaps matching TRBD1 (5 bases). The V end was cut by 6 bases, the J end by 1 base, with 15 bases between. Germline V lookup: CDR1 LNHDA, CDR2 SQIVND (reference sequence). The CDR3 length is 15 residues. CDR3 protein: CASSAGMGTNTEAFF. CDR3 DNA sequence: TGTGCCAGTAGCGCAGGGATGGGTACGAACACTGAAGCTTTCTTT.

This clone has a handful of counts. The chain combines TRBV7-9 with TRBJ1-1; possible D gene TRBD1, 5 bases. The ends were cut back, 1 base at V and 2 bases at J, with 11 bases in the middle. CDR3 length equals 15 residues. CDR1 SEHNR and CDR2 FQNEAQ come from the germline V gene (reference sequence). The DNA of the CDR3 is TGTGCCAGCAGCTTAGTGTACAGGATCAACACTGAAGCTTTCTTT. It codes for CASSLVYRINTEAFF.

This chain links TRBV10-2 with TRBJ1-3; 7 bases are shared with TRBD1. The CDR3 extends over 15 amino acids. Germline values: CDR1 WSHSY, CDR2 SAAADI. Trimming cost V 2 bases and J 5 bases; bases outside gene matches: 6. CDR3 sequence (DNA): TGCGCCAGCAGTGAGGCCCAGGGGGTTAGAAACACCATATATTTT. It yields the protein CASSEAQGVRNTIYF.

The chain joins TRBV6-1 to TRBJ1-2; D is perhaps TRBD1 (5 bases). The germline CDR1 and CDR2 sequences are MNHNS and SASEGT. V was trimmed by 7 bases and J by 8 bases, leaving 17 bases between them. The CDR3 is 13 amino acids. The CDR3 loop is CASILTAQKGYTF. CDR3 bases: TGTGCCAGCATCTTGACAGCACAGAAGGGCTACACCTTC.

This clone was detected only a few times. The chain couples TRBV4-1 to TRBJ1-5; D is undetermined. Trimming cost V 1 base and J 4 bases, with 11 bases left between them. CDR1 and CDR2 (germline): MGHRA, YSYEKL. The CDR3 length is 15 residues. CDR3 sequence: CASSQVEQINQPQHF. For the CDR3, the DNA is TGCGCCAGCAGCCAAGTAGAACAGATTAATCAGCCCCAGCATTTT.

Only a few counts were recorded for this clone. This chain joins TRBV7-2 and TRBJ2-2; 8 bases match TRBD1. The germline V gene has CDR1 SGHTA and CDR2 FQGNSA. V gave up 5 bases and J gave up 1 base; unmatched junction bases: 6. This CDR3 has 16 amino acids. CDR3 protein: CASSPSGTGNTGELFF. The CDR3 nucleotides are TGTGCCAGCAGCCCTAGTGGGACAGGGAACACCGGGGAGCTGTTTTTT.

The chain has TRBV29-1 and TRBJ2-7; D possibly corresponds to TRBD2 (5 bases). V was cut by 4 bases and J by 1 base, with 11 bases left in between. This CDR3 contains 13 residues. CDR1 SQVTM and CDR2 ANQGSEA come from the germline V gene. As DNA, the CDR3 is TGCAGCGTTGCCACTAGGATTTCCTACGAGCAGTACTTC. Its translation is CSVATRISYEQYF.

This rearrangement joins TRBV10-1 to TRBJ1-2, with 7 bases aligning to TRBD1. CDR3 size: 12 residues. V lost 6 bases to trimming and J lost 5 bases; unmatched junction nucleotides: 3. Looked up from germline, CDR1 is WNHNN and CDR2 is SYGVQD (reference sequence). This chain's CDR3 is CASSRDSYGYTF. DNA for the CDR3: TGCGCCAGCAGCCGGGACAGTTATGGCTACACCTTC.

The CDR3 spells CSGHLSYNEQFF. The CDR3 DNA reads as TGCAGCGGACATCTTTCCTACAATGAGCAGTTCTTC. The V and J genes are TRBV29-1 and TRBJ2-1; D ambiguous. V lost 7 bases to trimming and J lost 1 base, with 8 bases between them. The CDR3 has 12 amino acids. Germline assignment: CDR1 SQVTM and CDR2 ANQGSEA.

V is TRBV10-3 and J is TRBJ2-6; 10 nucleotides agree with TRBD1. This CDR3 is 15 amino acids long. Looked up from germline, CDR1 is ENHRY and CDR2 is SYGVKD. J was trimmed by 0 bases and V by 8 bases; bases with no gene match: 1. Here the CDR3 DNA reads TGTGCCATCGGACAGGGGGGCTCTGGGGCCAACGTCCTGACTTTC. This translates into CAIGQGGSGANVLTF.

The CDR3 DNA reads as TGTGCCAGTAGACCCCGACAGGGTGGGGAGCTGTTTTTT. It translates to CASRPRQGGELFF. This rearrangement joins TRBV19 to TRBJ2-2; 7 bases are shared with TRBD1. This CDR3 region has 13 residues. The V segment lost 6 bases and the J segment 8 bases; nucleotides outside the gene matches: 6. Germline V lookup: CDR1 LNHDA, CDR2 SQIVND (reference sequence).

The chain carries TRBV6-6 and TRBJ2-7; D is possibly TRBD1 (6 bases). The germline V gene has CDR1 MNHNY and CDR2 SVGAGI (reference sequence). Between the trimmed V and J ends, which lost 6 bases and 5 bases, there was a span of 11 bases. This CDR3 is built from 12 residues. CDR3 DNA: TGTGCCAGCAGAAAACAGGGTAACGAGCAGTACTTC. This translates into CASRKQGNEQYF.

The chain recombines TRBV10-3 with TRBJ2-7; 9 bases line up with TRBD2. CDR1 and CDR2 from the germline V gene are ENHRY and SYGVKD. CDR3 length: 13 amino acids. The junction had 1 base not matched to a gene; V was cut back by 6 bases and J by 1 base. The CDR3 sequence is CAIRAGGSYEQYF. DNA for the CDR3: TGTGCCATCAGAGCGGGGGGATCCTACGAGCAGTACTTC.

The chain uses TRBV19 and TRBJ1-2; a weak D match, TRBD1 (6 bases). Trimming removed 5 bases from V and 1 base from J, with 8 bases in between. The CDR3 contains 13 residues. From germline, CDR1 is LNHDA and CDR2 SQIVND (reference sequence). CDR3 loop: CASSSRGNYGYTF. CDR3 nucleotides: TGTGCCAGTAGTTCCAGGGGTAACTATGGCTACACCTTC.